This T cell receptor beta chain was sequenced in a study of blood T cell repertoires in COVID-19. Study-wide context: Whether acute or convalescent, the COVID-19 samples came from the United States, Italy and Spain. In each case, the material was cDNA or gDNA derived from T cells, B-cell-depleted T cells, or PBMCs.

Study processing details: Nucleated cell counts were estimated from reference gene primer amplification. The table came from immunoSEQ multiplex PCR; TCRdb's copy has only in-frame clones and leaves some out. From that table come the V and J calls and clone size; the DNA was used to work out D and trimming. Of around 43,000 clones listed, about 90% are singletons. The CDR3 is 16 amino acids. Germline V gives CDR1 SGHTA, CDR2 FQGNSA. V shed 5 bases and J 3 bases; nucleotides not matched to a gene: 11. The sequenced sample was peripheral blood. The origin of this receptor is a woman in her seventies with acute or convalescent COVID-19. V usage is TRBV7-2 and J usage is TRBJ1-2, with 8 bases matching TRBD1. For the CDR3, the DNA is TGTGCCAGCAGCCAATGGGACAGGATAGGCGACTATGGCTACACCTTC. Residues: CASSQWDRIGDYGYTF.